This passage covers 30 T cell receptor beta chains from one sample sequenced in a study of shared clonotypes between healthy human individuals. The method was immunoSEQ multiplex PCR; TCRdb's version includes in-frame clones alone and lacks a portion of them. The data show about 2.5 million clones, with about nine tenths seen just once and about 0.41% held by the top ten. Sequencing used naive CD4+ T cells from PBMCs. Subset denoted: CD45RA+ positively selected. These TCRs come from a man younger than 30 in good health. Some clones in this sample may be carry-over from other donors' samples.

The J gene is TRBJ2-3, the V gene TRBV19; 7 bases map to TRBD1. CDR3 length: 15 amino acids. Germline loops: CDR1 LNHDA, CDR2 SQIVND (reference sequence). After removal of 4 bases from V and 0 bases from J, the junction contained 4 bases not matched to a gene. The CDR3 spells CASSTRQGSTDTQYF. The CDR3 DNA reads as TGTGCCAGTAGTACCAGACAGGGAAGCACAGATACGCAGTATTTT.

The genes are TRBV2 and TRBJ2-7; tentative D call: TRBD1 (5 bases). Germline values: CDR1 SNHLY, CDR2 FYNNEI. Trimming took off 1 base at V and 5 bases at J, with 12 bases between the two ends. The CDR3 extends over 14 amino acids. The CDR3 DNA reads TGTGCCAGCAGTGAAGTTAGGGGCCTCAACGAGCAGTACTTC. Its translation: CASSEVRGLNEQYF.

The chain carries TRBV28 and TRBJ2-7; tentatively, D is TRBD1 or TRBD2 (5 bases each). V dropped 8 bases and J dropped 2 bases, with 13 bases sitting between them. CDR1 is MDHEN and CDR2 is SYDVKM in the germline V gene. This CDR3 has 13 residues. For the CDR3, the DNA is TGTGCCAGCGGTGGACTGGGGCCCTACGAGCAGTACTTC. Its protein product is CASGGLGPYEQYF.

V usage is TRBV9 and J usage is TRBJ1-3, with D unresolved. There are 15 residues in the CDR3. Trimming took 2 bases from V and 3 from J, leaving 12 bases between them. CDR1 and CDR2 (germline): SGDLS, YYNGEE. CDR3 protein: CASSVFGTDGNTIYF. In DNA, the CDR3 is TGTGCCAGCAGCGTTTTTGGAACGGATGGAAACACCATATATTTT.

The rearrangement uses TRBV5-6 and TRBJ2-7, with D perhaps TRBD2 (6 bases). CDR3 length equals 14 residues. Germline loops: CDR1 SGHDT, CDR2 YYEEEE. The V end was cut by 4 bases, the J end by 2 bases, with 13 bases between. CDR3 loop: CASSHRDSTYEQYF. The CDR3 coding sequence is TGTGCCAGCAGCCACCGGGACTCTACCTACGAGCAGTACTTC. Full variable domain (missing parts from reference TRBV5-6 and TRBJ2-7): DAGVTQSPTHLIKTRGQQVTLRCSPKSGHDTVSWYQQALGQGPQFIFQYYEEEERQRGNFPDRFSGHQFPNYSSELNVNALLLGDSALYLCASSHRDSTYEQYFGPGTRLTVT.

This sequence joins TRBV5-4 and TRBJ2-2, with TRBD1 matching 7 bases. The germline CDR1 and CDR2 sequences are SGHNT and YYREEE (reference sequence). The J segment lost 7 bases and the V segment lost 4 bases, leaving 10 bases of the junction unmatched. CDR3 length equals 15 residues. CDR3 protein: CASSRYRGRYGELFF. The CDR3 DNA sequence: TGTGCCAGCAGCCGTTACAGGGGACGGTACGGGGAGCTGTTTTTT.

V is TRBV28 and J is TRBJ2-1, with 7 nucleotides matching TRBD2. This CDR3 has 16 residues. Unmatched junction bases numbered 6, after V lost 3 bases and J lost 1 base. The germline V gene has CDR1 MDHEN and CDR2 SYDVKM. CDR3: CASSFYPSGSYNEQFF. The CDR3 DNA sequence: TGTGCCAGCAGTTTTTATCCTAGCGGTTCCTACAATGAGCAGTTCTTC. Full variable domain (outside the CDR3, taken from reference TRBV28 and TRBJ2-1): DVKVTQSSRYLVKRTGEKVFLECVQDMDHENMFWYRQDPGLGLRLIYFSYDVKMKEKGDIPEGYSVSREKKERFSLILESASTNQTSMYLCASSFYPSGSYNEQFFGPGTRLTVL.

The CDR3 here is CSVDIGWRNEQFF. In DNA, the CDR3 is TGCAGCGTTGATATCGGTTGGAGGAATGAGCAGTTCTTC. The chain has TRBV29-1 and TRBJ2-1; tentative D call: TRBD2 (5 bases). Germline V gene lookup returns CDR1 SQVTM and CDR2 ANQGSEA. Trimming took off 3 bases at V and 7 bases at J, with 13 bases between the two ends. The CDR3 is 13 amino acids.

About this clone: Different DNA sequences within this sample yield the same CDR3. This sequence joins TRBV5-1 and TRBJ2-3; TRBD1 matches 7 bases. The V gene's germline CDR1 is SGHRS and CDR2 YFSETQ. V lost 3 bases and J lost 0; bases outside the gene matches: 1. The length of the CDR3 is 14 residues. CDR3 in amino acids: CASSWTGSTDTQYF. In DNA form, the CDR3 reads TGCGCCAGCAGCTGGACAGGTAGCACAGATACGCAGTATTTT.

The rearrangement uses TRBV10-3 and TRBJ2-2; 8 bases line up with TRBD1. In germline, CDR1 is ENHRY, CDR2 SYGVKD. The CDR3 length is 17 residues. The V and J ends lost 6 bases and 6 bases, in that order; junction bases with no gene match: 15. CDR3 sequence reads: CAISVSRGATGAGELFF. The CDR3 nucleotides are TGTGCCATCAGCGTCTCCAGGGGAGCGACAGGGGCCGGGGAGCTGTTTTTT.

The V and J genes are TRBV7-8 and TRBJ2-5; D is perhaps TRBD2 (6 bases). Germline CDR1 reads SGHVS; CDR2 reads FQNEAQ. The V end lost 5 bases, the J end lost 1 base, and 14 bases lay between the germline ends. This CDR3 comprises 15 residues. CDR3 in amino acids: CASSPIGGGQETQYF. In DNA form, the CDR3 reads TGTGCCAGCAGCCCGATCGGGGGTGGCCAAGAGACCCAGTACTTC. Full variable domain (missing parts from reference TRBV7-8 and TRBJ2-5): GAGVSQSPRYKVAKRGQDVALRCDPISGHVSLFWYQQALGQGPEFLTYFQNEAQLDKSGLPSDRFFAERPEGSVSTLKIQRTQQEDSAVYLCASSPIGGGQETQYFGPGTRLLVL.

This clone has only one observation. The chain links TRBV27 to TRBJ2-1, with TRBD1 identical over 7 bases. This CDR3 is 14 amino acids long. J was trimmed by 3 bases and V by 2 bases; bases with no gene match: 1. Germline V gene sequence: CDR1 MNHEY, CDR2 SMNVEV (reference sequence). CDR3 in DNA: TGTGCCAGCAGTTTAGGGACAGTCTACAATGAGCAGTTCTTC. Translating gives CASSLGTVYNEQFF.

V and J are TRBV19 and TRBJ2-2, with D perhaps assigned TRBD1 or TRBD2 (6 bases each). V lost 1 base, J lost 3 bases, and 9 bases lay in between. CDR3 length equals 15 residues. The germline gives CDR1 LNHDA, CDR2 SQIVND (reference sequence). The DNA of the CDR3 is TGTGCCAGTAGTATAGTCGGGGGCTACACCGGGGAGCTGTTTTTT. This gives the protein CASSIVGGYTGELFF.

V usage is TRBV10-3 and J usage is TRBJ1-1; 11 bases map to TRBD1. Trimming took 6 bases from V and 4 from J; bases not matched to a gene: 4. The CDR3 is 14 residues long. CDR1 ENHRY and CDR2 SYGVKD come from the germline V gene. The CDR3 spells CAISGQGAVTEAFF. The CDR3 region has the DNA TGTGCCATCAGCGGACAGGGGGCCGTCACTGAAGCTTTCTTT.

This chain links TRBV9 with TRBJ2-3; D is ambiguous. V was shortened by 0 bases and J by 2 bases, with 10 bases between the two germline ends. The CDR3 totals 15 residues. Germline lookup yields CDR1 SGDLS and CDR2 YYNGEE. DNA of the CDR3: TGTGCCAGCAGCGTAGCTTCCGCGGACACAGATACGCAGTATTTT. It translates to CASSVASADTDTQYF.

V is TRBV15 and J is TRBJ2-1; maybe TRBD1 (6 bases). The germline V gene encodes CDR1 LNHNV and CDR2 YYDKDF (reference sequence). The CDR3 spans 15 residues. Trimming took off 0 bases at V and 4 bases at J, with 10 bases between the two ends. CDR3 DNA sequence: TGTGCCACCAGCAGAGAGGGGGCGAGATACAATGAGCAGTTCTTC. Its protein is CATSREGARYNEQFF.

This clone was counted a single time. The genes are TRBV11-2 and TRBJ2-7, with D possibly TRBD2 on 6 matching bases. Germline lookup yields CDR1 SGHAT and CDR2 FQNNGV. Trimming took 5 bases from V and 4 from J, leaving 24 bases between them. The CDR3 length is 17 residues. Written as DNA, the CDR3 is TGTGCCAGCAGCCTTGCATGGGCGGGGCGTCGTGGTTACGAGCAGTACTTC. Translation: CASSLAWAGRRGYEQYF.

The rearrangement links TRBV10-1 to TRBJ2-3; D is possibly TRBD1 or TRBD2 (7 bases each). V was cut by 3 bases and J by 6 bases, with 16 bases left in between. CDR3 length: 15 residues. Germline values: CDR1 WNHNN, CDR2 SYGVQD (reference sequence). The CDR3 reads CASSDFSRGGDTQYF. The DNA of the CDR3 is TGCGCCAGCAGTGATTTCAGCAGGGGGGGGGATACGCAGTATTTT.

This clone appeared once. The chain joins TRBV28 to TRBJ1-4, with D tentatively TRBD1 (6 bases). Germline-derived CDR1 and CDR2 are MDHEN and SYDVKM. Trimming left V 7 bases short and J 2 bases short, with 11 bases between. The CDR3 length is 14 residues. The CDR3 spells CASKQGGTNEKLFF. In DNA, the CDR3 is TGTGCCAGCAAACAGGGAGGCACTAATGAAAAACTGTTTTTT.

The rearrangement joins TRBV5-5 to TRBJ2-7, with D hard to call. Between the trimmed V and J ends, which lost 4 bases and 0 bases, there was a span of 11 bases. The CDR3 has 14 residues. The germline V gene has CDR1 SGHKS and CDR2 YYEKEE (reference sequence). CDR3: CASSHPMSSYEQYF. In DNA form, the CDR3 reads TGTGCCAGCAGCCACCCAATGAGCTCCTACGAGCAGTACTTC.

The rearrangement uses TRBV7-2 and TRBJ1-2, with TRBD1 as a possible D gene (5 bases). The CDR3 extends over 17 amino acids. The germline gives CDR1 SGHTA, CDR2 FQGNSA. V lost 4 bases and J lost 8, with 26 bases in between. DNA for the CDR3: TGTGCCAGCAGCTCTTCCTTGAGTCTGGGGAGGGGAGAAGGCTACACCTTC. Translation: CASSSSLSLGRGEGYTF. Drawing the rest from reference TRBV7-2 and TRBJ1-2, the complete variable domain is GAGVSQSPSNKVTEKGKDVELRCDPISGHTALYWYRQSLGQGLEFLIYFQGNSAPDKSGLPSDRFSAERTGGSVSTLTIQRTQQEDSAVYLCASSSSLSLGRGEGYTFGSGTRLTVV.

This chain uses TRBV29-1 with TRBJ2-7, with 9 bases aligning to TRBD2. This CDR3 has 13 residues. The J segment lost 6 bases and the V segment lost 1 base, leaving 4 bases of the junction unmatched. CDR1 SQVTM and CDR2 ANQGSEA come from the germline V gene. CDR3 bases: TGCAGCGTTGAAGTGTTGCGGGAGGGCGAGCAGTACTTC. It codes for CSVEVLREGEQYF.

The chain recombines TRBV28 with TRBJ2-1; D gene uncertain. The CDR3 contains 18 residues. Trimming shortened V by 2 bases and J by 1 base, and 18 bases separated the two germline ends. The germline V gene encodes CDR1 MDHEN and CDR2 SYDVKM. CDR3 sequence reads: CASSLNTFQSGSYNEQFF. The DNA of the CDR3 is TGTGCCAGCAGTTTAAATACGTTCCAGTCTGGTTCCTACAATGAGCAGTTCTTC.

This chain joins TRBV6-5 and TRBJ2-1; D might be TRBD2 (5 bases). This CDR3 comprises 16 residues. Per the germline V gene, CDR1 is MNHEY and CDR2 is SVGAGI. V lost 0 bases and J 4 bases, leaving 13 bases between the germline ends. Written as DNA, the CDR3 is TGTGCCAGCAGTTACTCCCCCCGGGAATATTACAATGAGCAGTTCTTC. Residues: CASSYSPREYYNEQFF.

The chain carries TRBV30 and TRBJ2-6; D is tentatively TRBD1 or TRBD2 (5 bases each). Trimming took 3 bases from V and 0 from J, leaving 9 bases between them. Germline CDR1 GTSNPN, CDR2 SVGIG (reference sequence). The CDR3 contains 15 residues. CDR3 in amino acids: CAWRRGTSGANVLTF. The CDR3 bases are TGTGCCTGGAGGCGAGGGACCTCTGGGGCCAACGTCCTGACTTTC.

The V call is TRBV18, the J call TRBJ2-4, with D unresolved. V was clipped by 4 bases and J by 8 bases, with 15 bases between them. Germline CDR1 reads KGHSH; CDR2 reads LQKENI. CDR3 length equals 14 residues. CDR3 amino acids: CASSRSLDADIQYF. The DNA of the CDR3 is TGTGCCAGCTCACGTAGCTTGGACGCTGACATTCAGTACTTC. Based on the CDR3 plus reference TRBV18 and TRBJ2-4, the full variable domain is NAGVMQNPRHLVRRRGQEARLRCSPMKGHSHVYWYRQLPEEGLKFMVYLQKENIIDESGMPKERFSAEFPKEGPSILRIQQVVRGDSAAYFCASSRSLDADIQYFGAGTRLSVL.

CDR3: CASSLPGPNSGANVLTF. The CDR3 bases are TGTGCCAGCAGTTTACCAGGCCCTAACTCTGGGGCCAACGTCCTGACTTTC. This rearrangement joins TRBV28 to TRBJ2-6, with D uncertain. This CDR3 comprises 17 residues. Trimming took 2 bases from V and 0 from J, leaving 11 bases between them. Germline loops: CDR1 MDHEN, CDR2 SYDVKM.

With regard to this clone: This CDR3 is also generated by other DNA sequences in the sample. This sequence joins TRBV7-9 and TRBJ1-1, with 7 bases that match TRBD1. This CDR3 spans 15 amino acids. V dropped 0 bases and J dropped 4; count of bases not matched to a gene: 5. Germline CDR1 and CDR2: SEHNR and FQNEAQ (reference sequence). The CDR3 nucleotides are TGTGCCAGCAGCTTAGCGGGGCAGGGGGGCACTGAAGCTTTCTTT. Protein sequence: CASSLAGQGGTEAFF.

The V and J genes are TRBV2 and TRBJ1-2; D is unresolved. There are 13 residues in the CDR3. The V gene's germline CDR1 is SNHLY and CDR2 FYNNEI. V lost 6 bases and J lost 8, with 16 bases in between. CDR3 coding DNA: TGTGCCAGCAGCTCGACATTATCACTGGGCTACACCTTC. Its protein is CASSSTLSLGYTF.

This rearrangement joins TRBV6-1 to TRBJ1-1, with D possibly matching TRBD1 (5 bases). With 5 bases removed from V and 0 bases from J, the gap between germline ends came to 13 bases. Germline loops: CDR1 MNHNS, CDR2 SASEGT. This CDR3 contains 15 residues. CDR3 bases: TGTGCCAGCAGTCTCCGGGGCGGCATGAACACTGAAGCTTTCTTT. The encoded protein is CASSLRGGMNTEAFF.